This TCR beta chain appears in the sequencing data of a study of cytomegalovirus exposure and HLA in healthy donors. This CDR3 is built from 14 residues. Per the germline V gene, CDR1 is MGHRA and CDR2 is YSYEKL. The V and J ends lost 0 bases and 4 bases respectively, with 7 bases between them. The PCR was carried out with 60 Vbeta primers and 13 Jbeta primers. Measured with immunoSEQ multiplex PCR; TCRdb has only the in-frame clones, and not every one. This table has 150,000 or so clones, roughly 79% appearing once. The sequencing input was PBMCs. The receptor comes from a man in his forties or fifties in good health and CMV-seropositive. V is TRBV4-1 and J is TRBJ1-3; no definite D call. CDR3 in DNA: TGCGCCAGCAGCCAAGAGCCAGCGGGAAACACCATATATTTT. This gives the protein CASSQEPAGNTIYF.